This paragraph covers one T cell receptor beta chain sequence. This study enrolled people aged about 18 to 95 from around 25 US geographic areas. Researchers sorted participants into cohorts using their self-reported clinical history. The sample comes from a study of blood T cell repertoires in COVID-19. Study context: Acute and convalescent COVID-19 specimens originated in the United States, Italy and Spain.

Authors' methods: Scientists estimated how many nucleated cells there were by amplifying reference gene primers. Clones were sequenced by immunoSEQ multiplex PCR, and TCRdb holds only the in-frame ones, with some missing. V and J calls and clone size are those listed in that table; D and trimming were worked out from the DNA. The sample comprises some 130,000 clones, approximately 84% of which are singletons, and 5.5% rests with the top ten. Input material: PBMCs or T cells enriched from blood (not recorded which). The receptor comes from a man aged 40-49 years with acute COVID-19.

The CDR3 here is CASSYGTQQFF. In DNA form, the CDR3 reads TGTGCCAGCAGTTACGGGACTCAGCAGTTCTTC. This chain joins TRBV6-5 and TRBJ2-1; perhaps TRBD2 as D (6 bases). Trimming left V 2 bases short and J 11 bases short, with 7 bases between. The CDR3 covers 11 residues. CDR1 is MNHEY and CDR2 is SVGAGI in the germline V gene.